This TCR beta chain derives from a study of T cell repertoires in cytomegalovirus infection. The germline CDR1 and CDR2 sequences are SGHVS and FQNEAQ. This CDR3 has 12 amino acids. V gave up 7 bases and J gave up 3 bases; unmatched junction bases: 2. This clonotype was seen ten or more times. Its target is not known. TCRdb redid the calling of the reads with MiXCR, one entry per CDR3 protein. The table records some 150,000 distinct CDR3 sequences, roughly 32% of them present only once. This chain connects TRBV7-8 to TRBJ1-2, with 7 nucleotides matching TRBD1. The TCR was taken from a human donor in good health (CMV status not recorded). Some clones in this sample may be carry-over from other donors' samples. The source material was CD8+ T cells from cultured PBMCs, sampled from culture after CMV antigen stimulation. The CDR3 coding sequence is TGTGCCAGCACCGGGACAGACTATGGCTACACCTTC. It yields the protein CASTGTDYGYTF.